This T cell receptor (beta chain) was retrieved from a study of long-term antiretroviral therapy in people with HIV. Whole-study findings and limits: It was observed that HIV repertoires exhibited narrower CDR3 length ranges than controls.

The authors ran the immunoSEQ assay, v3.0, at survey level. Clones were sequenced by immunoSEQ multiplex PCR, and TCRdb holds only the in-frame ones, with some missing. The table lists 11,000 to 15,000 clones, more than 75% of them singletons. This clone came up a few times. The antigen is unknown. The CDR3 length is 15 residues. V lost 0 bases, J lost 5 bases, and 13 bases lay in between. Germline assignment: CDR1 SGHDN and CDR2 FVKESK. Sampling of each donor yielded at least one pre-ART PBMC sample and at least two post-ART PBMC samples. The samples comprised about 0.95-11 million cryopreserved PBMC ahead of DNA extraction.

The sequence was collected from a middle-aged man with HIV. This rearrangement joins TRBV14 to TRBJ1-1; D not resolved. Sample: unsorted PBMCs, taken 3.1 years after starting antiretroviral therapy. The CDR3 is CASSQEAGRVTEAFF. CDR3 DNA: TGTGCCAGCAGCCAAGAGGCAGGAAGGGTAACTGAAGCTTTCTTT.